The 29 T cell receptor beta chains given below trace back to one sample, sequenced in a study of cytomegalovirus exposure and HLA in healthy donors (dated by TCRdb to 2015 to 2018). Libraries were made using the immunoSEQ multiplex PCR assay. A mixture of 60 forward primers for TCR Vbeta segments and 13 reverse primers for TCR Jbeta segments was used in the multiplex PCR. TCRdb retrieved this table from immuneACCESS and kept in-frame rearrangements only. Not all clones are present; in checked studies, unresolved V genes account for under half, and no reason is known for the remainder. The sample includes about 170,000 clones, with 84% observed a single time. Jointly, the top ten make up 4% to 6% of the sample. Sequenced material: PBMCs. These TCRs come from a girl between 10 and 17 years old in good health and CMV-seropositive.

With regard to this clone: This may be a read error: a much more frequent sequence differs by one nucleotide. The rearrangement links TRBV6-1 to TRBJ1-4; unclear D gene. This CDR3 is 14 amino acids long. The germline CDR1 and CDR2 sequences are MNHNS and SASEGT. The CDR3 nucleotides read TGTGCCGGCAGTGATGGGGTAGCGGAGGAAAAACTGTTTTTT. It translates to CAGSDGVAEEKLFF.

The chain employs TRBV14 and TRBJ1-2; D call uncertain. Germline CDR1 SGHDN, CDR2 FVKESK. This CDR3 comprises 15 residues. The ends were cut back, 4 bases at V and 0 bases at J, with 12 bases in the middle. For the CDR3, the DNA is TGTGCCAGCAGCCCCGTCAAACATTCTAACTATGGCTACACCTTC. The encoded protein is CASSPVKHSNYGYTF.

The chain uses TRBV4-1 and TRBJ2-6; D perhaps matches TRBD1 (7 bases). Trimming shortened V by 1 base and J by 2 bases, and 24 bases separated the two germline ends. This CDR3 has 21 amino acids. Per germline, CDR1 MGHRA and CDR2 YSYEKL. CDR3 DNA sequence: TGCGCCAGCAGCCAAGTAGCCCTTCCCGGTGGAGGGGGCGCTGGGGCCAACGTCCTGACTTTC. Translation gives CASSQVALPGGGGAGANVLTF.

The rearrangement uses TRBV9 and TRBJ1-1; 8 bases align to TRBD1. The CDR3 spans 14 residues. After removal of 2 bases from V and 6 bases from J, the junction contained 6 bases not matched to a gene. Looked up from germline, CDR1 is SGDLS and CDR2 is YYNGEE. The DNA for the CDR3 is TGTGCCAGCAGCGTGGCTGACAGGGGCCCTGAAGCTTTCTTT. It specifies CASSVADRGPEAFF.

The rearrangement links TRBV19 to TRBJ1-1; 8 bases map to TRBD1. This CDR3 region has 15 residues. V lost 4 bases, J lost 5 bases, and 9 bases stayed unmatched. Germline-derived CDR1 and CDR2 are LNHDA and SQIVND (reference sequence). The CDR3 sequence is CASSRRQGFWTEAFF. CDR3 nucleotide sequence: TGTGCCAGTAGTAGAAGACAGGGGTTTTGGACTGAAGCTTTCTTT.

The V and J genes are TRBV11-3 and TRBJ2-2; D is unclear. This CDR3 has 13 amino acids. V was cut by 8 bases and J by 1 base, with 8 bases left in between. Germline V gene lookup returns CDR1 SGHNT and CDR2 YENEEA. The CDR3 protein is CASSLMNTGELFF. CDR3 in DNA: TGTGCCAGCTCGTTAATGAACACCGGGGAGCTGTTTTTT.

V usage is TRBV6-1 and J usage is TRBJ2-3; the D gene is possibly TRBD1 (6 bases). Looked up from germline, CDR1 is MNHNS and CDR2 is SASEGT. The CDR3 is 16 amino acids. Trimming removed 0 bases from V and 1 base from J, with 11 bases in between. The CDR3 bases are TGTGCCAGCAGTGAAGCCGCGTACAGGGGCACAGATACGCAGTATTTT. It codes for CASSEAAYRGTDTQYF.

This chain connects TRBV7-2 to TRBJ2-7; tentative D call: TRBD1 (6 bases). The CDR3 contains 14 residues. The V and J ends lost 3 bases and 2 bases respectively, with 11 bases between them. CDR1 and CDR2 (germline): SGHTA, FQGNSA. CDR3 sequence reads: CASSLMKGAYEQYF. Written as DNA, the CDR3 is TGTGCCAGCAGCTTGATGAAGGGGGCCTACGAGCAGTACTTC. Based on the CDR3 plus reference TRBV7-2 and TRBJ2-7, the full variable domain is GAGVSQSPSNKVTEKGKDVELRCDPISGHTALYWYRQSLGQGLEFLIYFQGNSAPDKSGLPSDRFSAERTGGSVSTLTIQRTQQEDSAVYLCASSLMKGAYEQYFGPGTRLTVT.

The chain employs TRBV19 and TRBJ1-2; no clear D. From germline, CDR1 is LNHDA and CDR2 SQIVND (reference sequence). V was clipped by 5 bases and J by 3 bases, with 16 bases between them. The CDR3 loop spans 15 amino acids. The DNA of the CDR3 is TGTGCCAGTAGTTTTTTTCGGAGTACCGACTATGGCTACACCTTC. Its translation: CASSFFRSTDYGYTF.

The chain has TRBV6-6 and TRBJ1-2; maybe TRBD1 (6 bases). Germline CDR1 MNHNY, CDR2 SVGAGI (reference sequence). This CDR3 has 15 amino acids. Trimming stripped 1 base from V and 7 bases from J, with 16 bases between. Here the CDR3 reads CASSYLYRVKGGYTF. Written as DNA, the CDR3 is TGTGCCAGCAGTTACTTGTACAGGGTTAAGGGTGGCTACACCTTC.

Worth noting for this clone: The junction and the germline gene differ at one end; a read error may be behind it. The rearrangement uses TRBV7-7 and TRBJ2-5; the match to TRBD2 covers 13 bases. With the DNA end fitting TRBJ2-7 better, the J assignment may be wrong. This CDR3 is 15 amino acids long. Looked up from germline, CDR1 is SSHAT and CDR2 is FNYEAQ (reference sequence). The CDR3 reads CASSPRTSGGHEQYF. DNA of the CDR3: TGTGCTAGCAGCCCGAGGACTAGCGGGGGACACGAGCAGTACTTC.

A single count supports this clone. This sequence joins TRBV30 and TRBJ1-2, with TRBD1 identical over 10 bases. CDR1 is GTSNPN, CDR2 SVGIG, per germline (reference sequence). V lost 7 bases to trimming and J lost 4 bases; unmatched junction nucleotides: 6. The CDR3 runs 13 residues. The CDR3 DNA reads TGTGCCTCTTCCGGGACAGGGGCCTATGGCTACACCTTC. Its translation is CASSGTGAYGYTF.

This clone appeared a single time. Written as DNA, the CDR3 is TGTGCCAGCAGCGTAGCTGAGCGTCAGCCCCAGCATTTT. Residues: CASSVAERQPQHF. This chain joins TRBV9 and TRBJ1-5; D call uncertain. V shed 0 bases and J shed 6 bases, with 7 bases lying between them. The CDR3 is 13 residues long. Germline loops: CDR1 SGDLS, CDR2 YYNGEE.

The chain links TRBV27 to TRBJ2-2; D gene unclear. Trimming cost V 0 bases and J 6 bases, with 2 bases left between them. The CDR3 is made up of 12 amino acids. CDR1 is MNHEY, CDR2 SMNVEV, per germline (reference sequence). CDR3: CASSLSAGELFF. The CDR3 region has the DNA TGTGCCAGCAGTTTATCCGCCGGGGAGCTGTTTTTT.

The chain recombines TRBV7-9 with TRBJ2-7; 8 bases match TRBD2. Germline lookup yields CDR1 SEHNR and CDR2 FQNEAQ (reference sequence). After removal of 10 bases from V and 3 bases from J, the junction contained 5 bases not matched to a gene. The CDR3 contains 12 residues. In DNA form, the CDR3 reads TGTGCCACGGGGGGGCTGGACTACGAGCAGTACTTC. Translating it yields CATGGLDYEQYF.

The V gene is TRBV5-1, the J gene TRBJ2-7; 9 bases map to TRBD1. V was clipped by 4 bases and J by 4 bases; unmatched bases: 6. This CDR3 has 14 amino acids. In germline, CDR1 is SGHRS, CDR2 YFSETQ. This CDR3 is CASSRGQGIYEQYF. CDR3 nucleotides: TGCGCCAGCAGCCGCGGACAGGGGATTTACGAGCAGTACTTC.

This chain joins TRBV23-1 and TRBJ2-1; 8 bases fit TRBD2. TRBV23-1 is sorted into the ORF group, with uncertain function. Losses at the gene ends were 6 bases for V and 3 bases for J; bases not matched to a gene: 13. This CDR3 contains 17 residues. The CDR3, as DNA: TGCGCCAGCAGCCCCCCAACCGGGACTAGGGACTACAATGAGCAGTTCTTC. Translated: CASSPPTGTRDYNEQFF.

The rearrangement uses TRBV10-2 and TRBJ1-1; 9 nucleotides agree with TRBD1. The CDR3 is made up of 17 amino acids. CDR1 is WSHSY and CDR2 is SAAADI in the germline V gene. Losses at the gene ends were 4 bases for V and 3 bases for J; bases not matched to a gene: 12. CDR3 DNA: TGCGCCAGCAGTGGGGTGAGGGGACAGGGAAGGTACACTGAAGCTTTCTTT. Translation gives CASSGVRGQGRYTEAFF.

Comments on this clone: One end of the junction varies from germline; a read error may be responsible. The chain links TRBV5-4 to TRBJ2-4, with 10 bases lining up with TRBD2. The CDR3 has 16 residues. Germline V gives CDR1 SGHNT, CDR2 YYREEE (reference sequence). The CDR3 loop is CASSSGSSGGINSQYF. DNA for the CDR3: TGTGCCAGCAGCTCGGGCTCTAGCGGGGGTATAAACAGTCAGTACTTC.

J is TRBJ1-4 and V is TRBV27; the match to TRBD1 covers 8 bases. Per the germline V gene, CDR1 is MNHEY and CDR2 is SMNVEV (reference sequence). With 0 bases clipped from V and 8 bases from J, the junction kept 17 bases outside the gene matches. The CDR3 covers 19 residues. The DNA of the CDR3 is TGTGCCAGCAGTTTATCGTGGACTAGGGCAGGGGGCGCGGGAGAAAAACTGTTTTTT. Protein sequence: CASSLSWTRAGGAGEKLFF. Looking up the rest from reference TRBV27 and TRBJ1-4 gives the full variable domain: EAQVTQNPRYLITVTGKKLTVTCSQNMNHEYMSWYRQDPGLGLRQIYYSMNVEVTDKGDVPEGYKVSRKEKRNFPLILESPSPNQTSLYFCASSLSWTRAGGAGEKLFFGSGTQLSVL.

The rearrangement joins TRBV19 to TRBJ2-7; no clear D. Looked up from germline, CDR1 is LNHDA and CDR2 is SQIVND (reference sequence). V lost 3 bases and J lost 0, with 6 bases in between. The CDR3 length is 13 residues. The CDR3 sequence: CASSITDSYEQYF. The CDR3 DNA reads TGTGCCAGTAGTATTACAGACTCCTACGAGCAGTACTTC.

This chain links TRBV19 with TRBJ2-7, with a possible D match to TRBD2 (6 bases). Germline V gene lookup returns CDR1 LNHDA and CDR2 SQIVND (reference sequence). Trimming removed 3 bases from V and 2 bases from J, with 11 bases in between. This CDR3 has 14 amino acids. The CDR3 sequence: CASSIAGTPYEQYF. The DNA of the CDR3 is TGTGCCAGTAGTATCGCGGGAACCCCCTACGAGCAGTACTTC.

The count of this clone is one. The chain couples TRBV5-4 to TRBJ1-1; maybe TRBD1 (5 bases). Germline V gene lookup returns CDR1 SGHNT and CDR2 YYREEE (reference sequence). The CDR3 contains 13 residues. The ends were cut back, 4 bases at V and 8 bases at J, with 15 bases in the middle. The CDR3: CASSPLGGIEAFF. CDR3 coding DNA: TGTGCCAGCAGCCCGTTGGGGGGAATAGAAGCTTTCTTT.

In DNA form, the CDR3 reads TGTGCCAGAATCGATGCAGTCGGGGGACGGGGCAATCAGCCCCAGCATTTT. Protein product: CARIDAVGGRGNQPQHF. This chain joins TRBV19 and TRBJ1-5; D may be TRBD1 (5 bases). The CDR3 has 17 residues. Trimming took 9 bases from V and 2 from J, leaving 23 bases between them. The V gene's germline CDR1 is LNHDA and CDR2 SQIVND (reference sequence). Using reference TRBV19 and TRBJ1-5 for the parts outside the CDR3, the full variable domain is DGGITQSPKYLFRKEGQNVTLSCEQNLNHDAMYWYRQDPGQGLRLIYYSQIVNDFQKGDIAEGYSVSREKKESFPLTVTSAQKNPTAFYLCARIDAVGGRGNQPQHFGDGTRLSIL.

The V gene is TRBV7-8, the J gene TRBJ2-1; 7 bases line up with TRBD2. The length of the CDR3 is 17 residues. Germline CDR1 and CDR2: SGHVS and FQNEAQ. V was pared by 1 base and J by 0 bases, with 6 bases of the junction left unmatched. Here the CDR3 reads CASSLERAGVSYNEQFF. DNA for the CDR3: TGTGCCAGCAGCTTAGAACGGGCGGGGGTCTCCTACAATGAGCAGTTCTTC.

V gene TRBV28 combines with J gene TRBJ1-1; D remains unclear. The V gene lost 5 bases and the J gene lost 5 bases, with 9 bases spanning the gap. This CDR3 is 12 amino acids long. Germline CDR1 is MDHEN and CDR2 is SYDVKM. The CDR3 reads CASSTPGTEAFF. DNA for the CDR3: TGTGCCAGCAGTACCCCGGGGACTGAAGCTTTCTTT. The variable domain in full, with the rest retrieved from reference TRBV28 and TRBJ1-1, is DVKVTQSSRYLVKRTGEKVFLECVQDMDHENMFWYRQDPGLGLRLIYFSYDVKMKEKGDIPEGYSVSREKKERFSLILESASTNQTSMYLCASSTPGTEAFFGQGTRLTVV.

The chain carries TRBV6-6 and TRBJ1-1, with TRBD1 identical over 7 bases. Per the germline V gene, CDR1 is MNHNY and CDR2 is SVGAGI (reference sequence). The CDR3 has 14 amino acids. J gave up 3 bases and V 4 bases, and 5 bases lay outside the gene matches. The chain's CDR3 is CASSLQGSDTEAFF. The DNA of the CDR3 is TGTGCCAGCAGTTTACAGGGGTCGGACACTGAAGCTTTCTTT.

The V gene is TRBV19, the J gene TRBJ1-6, with D uncertain. Between the trimmed V and J ends, which lost 8 bases and 6 bases, there was a span of 14 bases. Germline assignment: CDR1 LNHDA and CDR2 SQIVND (reference sequence). The CDR3 contains 14 residues. In nucleotides, the CDR3 is TGTGCCAGTGCACTAGGGAACCTTAATTCACCCCTCCACTTT. It encodes CASALGNLNSPLHF.

V gene TRBV19 combines with J gene TRBJ1-1, with D possibly matching TRBD1 (5 bases). The CDR3 length is 16 residues. The V and J ends lost 5 bases and 1 base respectively, with 17 bases between them. Looked up from germline, CDR1 is LNHDA and CDR2 is SQIVND (reference sequence). This CDR3 is CASSPSRVPPNTEAFF. CDR3 DNA: TGTGCCAGTAGTCCCTCCAGGGTACCCCCGAACACTGAAGCTTTCTTT.